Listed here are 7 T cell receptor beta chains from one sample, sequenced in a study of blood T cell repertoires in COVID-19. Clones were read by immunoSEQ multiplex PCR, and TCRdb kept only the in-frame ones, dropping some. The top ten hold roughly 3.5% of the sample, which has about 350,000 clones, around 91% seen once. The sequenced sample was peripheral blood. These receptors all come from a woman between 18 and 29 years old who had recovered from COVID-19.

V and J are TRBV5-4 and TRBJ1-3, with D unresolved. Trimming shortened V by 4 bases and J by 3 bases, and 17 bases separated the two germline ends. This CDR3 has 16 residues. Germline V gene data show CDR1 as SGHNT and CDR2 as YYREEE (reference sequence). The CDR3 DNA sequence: TGTGCCAGCAGCCAATCCCCCGGAAGGAGTGGAAACACCATATATTTT. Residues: CASSQSPGRSGNTIYF.

CDR3 coding DNA: TGCGCCAGCCCGGCCCGGCGTCTTTTAGCGGGAGATAGGTGCTACGAGCAGTACGTC. Its translation is CASPARRLLAGDRCYEQYV. V is TRBV10-2 and J is TRBJ2-7, with 9 bases aligning to TRBD2. Germline CDR1 reads WSHSY; CDR2 reads SAAADI. The CDR3 contains 19 residues. V was clipped by 8 bases and J by 3 bases; unmatched bases: 23.

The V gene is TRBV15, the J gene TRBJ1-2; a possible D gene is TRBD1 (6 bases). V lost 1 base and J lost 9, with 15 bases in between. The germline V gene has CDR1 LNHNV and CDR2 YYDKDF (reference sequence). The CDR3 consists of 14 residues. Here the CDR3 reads CATSRGTTGSRYTF. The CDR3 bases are TGTGCCACCAGCAGAGGTACTACAGGGTCTCGCTACACCTTC.

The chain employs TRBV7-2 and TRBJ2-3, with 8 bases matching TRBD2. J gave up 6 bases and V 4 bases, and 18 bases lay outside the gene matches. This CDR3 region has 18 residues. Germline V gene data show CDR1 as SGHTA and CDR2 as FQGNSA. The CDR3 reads CASSSGASGHQATDTQYF. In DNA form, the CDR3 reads TGTGCCAGCAGCTCGGGAGCTAGCGGGCACCAAGCCACGGATACGCAGTATTTT. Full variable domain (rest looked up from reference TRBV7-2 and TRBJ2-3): GAGVSQSPSNKVTEKGKDVELRCDPISGHTALYWYRQSLGQGLEFLIYFQGNSAPDKSGLPSDRFSAERTGGSVSTLTIQRTQQEDSAVYLCASSSGASGHQATDTQYFGPGTRLTVL.

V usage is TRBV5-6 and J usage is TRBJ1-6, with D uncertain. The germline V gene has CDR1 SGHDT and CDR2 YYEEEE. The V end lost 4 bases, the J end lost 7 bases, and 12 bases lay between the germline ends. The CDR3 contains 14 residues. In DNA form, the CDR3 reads TGTGCCAGCAGCCCGACTTATGGCAATTCACCCCTCCACTTT. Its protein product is CASSPTYGNSPLHF.

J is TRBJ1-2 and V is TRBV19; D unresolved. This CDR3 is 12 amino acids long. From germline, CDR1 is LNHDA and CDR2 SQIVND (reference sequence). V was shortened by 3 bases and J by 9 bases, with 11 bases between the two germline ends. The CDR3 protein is CASSIRGRSYTF. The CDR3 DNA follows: TGTGCCAGTAGTATCAGAGGGAGAAGCTACACCTTC.

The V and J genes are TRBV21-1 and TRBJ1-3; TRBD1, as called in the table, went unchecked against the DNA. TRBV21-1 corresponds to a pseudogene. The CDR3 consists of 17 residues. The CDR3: CASSKEDTEHSGNTIYF. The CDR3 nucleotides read TGTGCCAGCAGCAAAGAGGACACGGAGCACTCTGGAAACACCATATATTTT.